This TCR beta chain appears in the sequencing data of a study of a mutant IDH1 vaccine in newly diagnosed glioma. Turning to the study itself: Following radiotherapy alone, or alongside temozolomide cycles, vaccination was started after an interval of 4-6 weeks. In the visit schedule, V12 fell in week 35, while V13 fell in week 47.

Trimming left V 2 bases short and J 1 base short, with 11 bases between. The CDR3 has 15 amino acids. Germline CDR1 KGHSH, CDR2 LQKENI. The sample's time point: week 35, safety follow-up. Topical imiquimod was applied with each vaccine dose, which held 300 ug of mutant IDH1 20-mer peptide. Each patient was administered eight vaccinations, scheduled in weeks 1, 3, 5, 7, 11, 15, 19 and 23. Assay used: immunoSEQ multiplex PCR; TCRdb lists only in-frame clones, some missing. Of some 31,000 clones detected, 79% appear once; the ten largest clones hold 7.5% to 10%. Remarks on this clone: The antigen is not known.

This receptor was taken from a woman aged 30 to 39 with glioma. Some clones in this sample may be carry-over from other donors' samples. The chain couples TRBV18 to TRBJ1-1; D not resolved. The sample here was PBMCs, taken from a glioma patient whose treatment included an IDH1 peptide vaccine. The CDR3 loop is CASSPFPLPNTEAFF. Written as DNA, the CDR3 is TGTGCCAGCTCACCATTTCCCCTTCCGAACACTGAAGCTTTCTTT. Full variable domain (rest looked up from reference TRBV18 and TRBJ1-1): NAGVMQNPRHLVRRRGQEARLRCSPMKGHSHVYWYRQLPEEGLKFMVYLQKENIIDESGMPKERFSAEFPKEGPSILRIQQVVRGDSAAYFCASSPFPLPNTEAFFGQGTRLTVV.